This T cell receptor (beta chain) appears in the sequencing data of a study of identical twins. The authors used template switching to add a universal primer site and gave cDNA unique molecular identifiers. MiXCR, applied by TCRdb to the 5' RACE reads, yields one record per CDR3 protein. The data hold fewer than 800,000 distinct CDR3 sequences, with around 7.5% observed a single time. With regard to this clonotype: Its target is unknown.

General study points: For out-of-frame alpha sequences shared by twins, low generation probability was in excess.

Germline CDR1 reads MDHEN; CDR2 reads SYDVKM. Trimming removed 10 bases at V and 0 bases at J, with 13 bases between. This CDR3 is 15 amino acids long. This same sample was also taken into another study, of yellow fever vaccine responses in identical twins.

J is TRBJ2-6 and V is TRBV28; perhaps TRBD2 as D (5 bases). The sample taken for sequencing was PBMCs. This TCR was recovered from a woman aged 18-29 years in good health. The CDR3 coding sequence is TGTGCCATCTGCGCGGGCCACTCTGGGGCCAACGTCCTGACTTTC. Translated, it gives CAICAGHSGANVLTF.